The clone carrying this T cell receptor (beta chain) was counted between two and nine times. The antigen remains unidentified. The CDR3 is 15 residues long. Germline V gene lookup returns CDR1 MNHNS and CDR2 SASEGT. With 7 bases clipped from V and 4 bases from J, the junction kept 10 bases outside the gene matches. The sample belongs to a study of T cells in Graves' hyperthyroidism and ophthalmopathy. Criteria for exclusion of patients were uncontrolled infection, other autoimmune disease, pregnancy or lactation. TCR beta CDR3 region amplification was performed from RNA transcripts. HTBI primers were the set used in a first-round RT-PCR of the TCR CDR3. A single record per CDR3 protein comes from TCRdb applying MiXCR to the multiplex PCR reads. The sample carries about 610,000 distinct CDR3 sequences, 14% to 15% recorded once. The study, taken as a whole, reports: Classification by a 13 V-J model distinguished ophthalmopathy from stable hyperthyroidism. Ophthalmopathy, as predicted by the model, came a median about seven months after the prediction.

J is TRBJ2-7 and V is TRBV6-1, with 10 bases identical to TRBD1. This clonotype was obtained from a woman aged 40 to 55 with Graves' ophthalmopathy. The sample taken for sequencing was blood. The CDR3 loop is CASNPEGTGAYEQYF. Here the CDR3 DNA reads TGTGCCAGCAATCCCGAGGGGACAGGGGCTTACGAGCAGTACTTC.